Many counts were recorded for the clone carrying this T cell receptor (beta chain). The antigen remains unidentified. V gave up 4 bases and J gave up 2 bases; unmatched junction bases: 8. The CDR3 extends over 15 amino acids. CDR1 and CDR2 (germline): DFQATT, SNEGSKA (reference sequence). These data originate in a study of T cells in Graves' hyperthyroidism and ophthalmopathy. Each diagnosis was grounded in clinical symptoms, serum thyroxine and TRAb, thyroid ultrasound, and orbital computed tomography. The study, taken as a whole, reports: Stable hyperthyroidism was told apart from ophthalmopathy by a model built on 13 V-J features.

Amplified TCR beta CDR3 regions derived from RNA transcripts. A first-round RT-PCR of the TCR CDR3 used the HTBI primer set. One entry per CDR3 protein, called by TCRdb with MiXCR from the multiplex PCR reads. The sample has approximately 300,000 distinct CDR3 sequences; approximately 15% are singletons. This TCR came from a woman in her sixties or seventies with Graves' ophthalmopathy. The V gene is TRBV20-1, the J gene TRBJ2-7; 10 nucleotides align to TRBD2. Sequencing used blood. CDR3 sequence (DNA): TGCAGTGCTACACCAACTAGCGGGACTACCTACGAGCAGTACTTC. Its translation is CSATPTSGTTYEQYF.